This TCR beta chain originates from a study of blood T cell repertoires in COVID-19. Overall study: COVID-19 samples collected from the United States, Italy and Spain covered acute and convalescent phases. From T cells, B-cell-depleted T cells, or PBMCs came the material, which was cDNA or gDNA.

The authors' processing: Estimated nucleated cell counts came from reference gene primer amplification. TCRdb's table, derived via immunoSEQ multiplex PCR, lists solely in-frame clones and lacks some. The V and J calls and clone size are taken from that table; D and trimming were inferred from the DNA. The sample includes about 81,000 clones, roughly 78% of them seen just once. This CDR3 comprises 13 residues. CDR1 and CDR2 from the germline V gene are SGHNT and YYREEE (reference sequence). Trimming removed 4 bases at V and 2 bases at J, with 10 bases between. This clone was seen once. Specimen: peripheral blood. V is TRBV5-4 and J is TRBJ2-7; weak D call: TRBD1 (5 bases). The receptor was isolated from a man between 60 and 70 years old with acute or convalescent COVID-19. The CDR3 here is CASSLDMTYEQYF. In DNA, the CDR3 is TGTGCCAGCAGCCTGGACATGACCTACGAGCAGTACTTC.